The T cell receptor (beta chain) under discussion was sequenced for a study of cytomegalovirus exposure and HLA in healthy donors. The CDR3 is made up of 17 amino acids. Per the germline V gene, CDR1 is WNHNN and CDR2 is SYGVQD (reference sequence). Trimming cost V 2 bases and J 4 bases; bases outside gene matches: 7. The study's findings and limits: In the analysis, some V segments, TRBV6-2 and TRBV6-3 included, were excluded as indistinguishable.

As for this clone: The target antigen is unknown.

13 Jbeta primers and 60 Vbeta primers were used for the PCR. TCRdb's copy holds only in-frame clones and misses some; the assay was immunoSEQ multiplex PCR. This sample's table reports 140,000 or so clones. This TCR was sampled from a male donor in good health and CMV-seronegative. The chain employs TRBV10-1 and TRBJ2-3; 12 bases are shared with TRBD1. Source material: PBMCs. The CDR3 DNA reads TGCGCCAGCAGTGAGGATGGGACAGGGGGCCCACCAGATACGCAGTATTTT. Translation gives CASSEDGTGGPPDTQYF.